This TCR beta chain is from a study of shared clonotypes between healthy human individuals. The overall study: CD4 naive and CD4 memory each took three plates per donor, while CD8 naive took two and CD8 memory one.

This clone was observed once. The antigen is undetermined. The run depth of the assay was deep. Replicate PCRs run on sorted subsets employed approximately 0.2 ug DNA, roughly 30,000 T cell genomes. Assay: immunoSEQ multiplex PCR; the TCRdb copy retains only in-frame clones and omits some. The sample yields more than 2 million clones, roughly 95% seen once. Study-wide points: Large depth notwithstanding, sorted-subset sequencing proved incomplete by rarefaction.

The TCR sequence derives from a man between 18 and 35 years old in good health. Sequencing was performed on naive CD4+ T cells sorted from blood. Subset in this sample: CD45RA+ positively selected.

The CDR3 DNA sequence: TGTGCCAGTAGGAACACCGACTCTGGGGCCAACGTCCTGACTTTC. It specifies CASRNTDSGANVLTF. The chain has TRBV19 and TRBJ2-6; no definite D call. CDR3 length: 15 amino acids. Germline CDR1 reads LNHDA; CDR2 reads SQIVND (reference sequence). The V end was cut by 6 bases, the J end by 0 bases, with 9 bases between.